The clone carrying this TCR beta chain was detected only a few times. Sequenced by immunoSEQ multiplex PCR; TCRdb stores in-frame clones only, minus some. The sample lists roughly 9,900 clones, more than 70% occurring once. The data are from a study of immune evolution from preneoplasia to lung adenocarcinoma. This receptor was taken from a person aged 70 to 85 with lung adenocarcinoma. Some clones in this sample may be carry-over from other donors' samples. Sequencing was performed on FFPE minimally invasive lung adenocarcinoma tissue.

The CDR3 sequence is CASSVETGAGNTIYF. The CDR3 bases are TGTGCCAGCAGCGTAGAAACAGGGGCTGGAAACACCATATATTTT. The chain combines TRBV9 with TRBJ1-3, with TRBD1 identical over 7 bases. Germline values: CDR1 SGDLS, CDR2 YYNGEE. The CDR3 is 15 residues long. V trimming: 0 bases; J trimming: 2 bases; junction bases outside the gene matches: 2. Combining the CDR3 with reference TRBV9 and TRBJ1-3 gives the whole variable domain DSGVTQTPKHLITATGQRVTLRCSPRSGDLSVYWYQQSLDQGLQFLIQYYNGEERAKGNILERFSAQQFPDLHSELNLSSLELGDSALYFCASSVETGAGNTIYFGEGSWLTVV.